This TCR beta chain was observed in a study of T cell responses to AZD1222 COVID-19 vaccine. Findings of the study overall: Baseline seropositives among AZD1222 recipients totaled only five or six. Donors were mostly white British, more females; clonal diversity possibly underestimated.

Using immunoSEQ multiplex PCR, the repertoire was profiled, and TCRdb retains in-frame clones only, with some absent. The sample includes under 85,000 clones, 90% of them seen just once. V was cut by 4 bases and J by 11 bases, with 17 bases left in between. Germline V gene data show CDR1 as LGHDT and CDR2 as YNNKEL (reference sequence). CDR3 size: 13 residues. On this clone: As yet, its antigen is unknown.

The sequence derives from an adult who received the AZD1222 COVID-19 vaccine. The chain joins TRBV3-1 (or the pseudogene TRBV3-2) to TRBJ1-1; D gene ambiguous. The source material was peripheral blood, sampled 28 days after the second AZD1222 dose. CDR3 DNA sequence: TGTGCCAGCAGCCCGCAGGTTTTCGGTCGGGCTTTCTTT. Protein sequence: CASSPQVFGRAFF.